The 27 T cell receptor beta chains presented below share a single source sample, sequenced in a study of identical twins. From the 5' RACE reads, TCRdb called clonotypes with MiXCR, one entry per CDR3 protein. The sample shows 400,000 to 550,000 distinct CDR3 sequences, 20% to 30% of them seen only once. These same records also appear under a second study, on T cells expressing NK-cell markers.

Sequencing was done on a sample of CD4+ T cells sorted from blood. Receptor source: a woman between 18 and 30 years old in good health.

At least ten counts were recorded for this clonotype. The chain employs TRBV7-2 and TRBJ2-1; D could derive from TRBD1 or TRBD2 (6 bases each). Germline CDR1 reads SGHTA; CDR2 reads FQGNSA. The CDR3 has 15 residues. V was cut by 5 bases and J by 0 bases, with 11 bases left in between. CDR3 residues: CASSAGQSSYNEQFF. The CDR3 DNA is TGTGCCAGCAGCGCGGGACAAAGCTCCTACAATGAGCAGTTCTTC.

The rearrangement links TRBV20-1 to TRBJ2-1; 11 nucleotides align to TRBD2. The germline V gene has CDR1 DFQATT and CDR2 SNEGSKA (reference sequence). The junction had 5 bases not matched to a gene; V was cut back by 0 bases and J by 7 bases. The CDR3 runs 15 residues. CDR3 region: CSARDRLAGRNEQFF. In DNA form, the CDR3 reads TGCAGTGCTAGAGATCGACTAGCGGGGAGGAATGAGCAGTTCTTC.

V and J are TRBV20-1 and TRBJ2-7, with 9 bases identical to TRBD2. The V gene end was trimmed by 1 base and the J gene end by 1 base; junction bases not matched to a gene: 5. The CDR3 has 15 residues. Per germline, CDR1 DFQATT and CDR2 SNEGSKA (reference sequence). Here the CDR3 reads CSARVGGGGSYEQYF. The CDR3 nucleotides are TGCAGTGCTAGAGTCGGCGGGGGGGGTTCCTACGAGCAGTACTTC.

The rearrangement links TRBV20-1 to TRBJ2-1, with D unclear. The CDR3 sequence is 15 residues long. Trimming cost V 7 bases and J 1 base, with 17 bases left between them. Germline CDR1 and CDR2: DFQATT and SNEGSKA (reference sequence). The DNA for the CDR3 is TGCAGTGTCCGTAGCCGAACCAGATCCTACAATGAGCAGTTCTTC. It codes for CSVRSRTRSYNEQFF.

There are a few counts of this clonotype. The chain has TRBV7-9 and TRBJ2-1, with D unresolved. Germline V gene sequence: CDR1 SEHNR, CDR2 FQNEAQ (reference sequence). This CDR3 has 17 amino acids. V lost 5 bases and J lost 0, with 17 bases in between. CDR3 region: CASSPGGWGTSYNEQFF. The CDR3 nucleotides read TGTGCCAGCAGCCCTGGCGGTTGGGGTACCTCCTACAATGAGCAGTTCTTC.

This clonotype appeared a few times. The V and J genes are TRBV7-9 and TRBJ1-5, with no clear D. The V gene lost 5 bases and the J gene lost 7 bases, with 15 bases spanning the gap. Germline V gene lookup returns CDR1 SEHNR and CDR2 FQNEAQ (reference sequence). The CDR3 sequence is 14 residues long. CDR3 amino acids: CASSPEGYGQPQHF. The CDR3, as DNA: TGTGCCAGCAGCCCTGAGGGATACGGGCAGCCCCAGCATTTT.

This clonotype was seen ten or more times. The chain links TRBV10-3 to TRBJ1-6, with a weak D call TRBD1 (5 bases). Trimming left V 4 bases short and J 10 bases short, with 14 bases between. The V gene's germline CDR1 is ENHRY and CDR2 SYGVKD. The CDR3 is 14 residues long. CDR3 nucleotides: TGTGCCATCAGTGCGGCGGGCCGGGGGTCACCCCTCCACTTT. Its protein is CAISAAGRGSPLHF.

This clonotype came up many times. The CDR3 coding sequence is TGCGCCAGCAGCTTAAATACACAGGGAGAAGCTTTCTTT. Its protein is CASSLNTQGEAFF. The gene calls are TRBV5-1 and TRBJ1-1, with D maybe TRBD1 (6 bases). Trimming took off 2 bases at V and 8 bases at J, with 13 bases between the two ends. The germline V gene encodes CDR1 SGHRS and CDR2 YFSETQ. CDR3 length: 13 amino acids.

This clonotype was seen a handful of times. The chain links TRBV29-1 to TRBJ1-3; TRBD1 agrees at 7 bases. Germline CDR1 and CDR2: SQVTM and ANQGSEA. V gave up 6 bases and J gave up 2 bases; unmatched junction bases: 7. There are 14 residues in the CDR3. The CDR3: CSVRTGAAGNTIYF. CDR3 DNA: TGCAGCGTGCGTACAGGGGCGGCTGGAAACACCATATATTTT.

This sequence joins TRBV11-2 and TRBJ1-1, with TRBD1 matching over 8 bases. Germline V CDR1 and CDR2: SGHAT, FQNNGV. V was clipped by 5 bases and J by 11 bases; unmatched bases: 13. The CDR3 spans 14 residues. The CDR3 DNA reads TGTGCCAGCAGCCGCTACCGGACAGGGTCTGGGGCTTTCTTT. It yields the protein CASSRYRTGSGAFF. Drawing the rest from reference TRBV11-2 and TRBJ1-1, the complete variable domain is EAGVAQSPRYKIIEKRQSVAFWCNPISGHATLYWYQQILGQGPKLLIQFQNNGVVDDSQLPKDRFSAERLKGVDSTLKIQPAKLEDSAVYLCASSRYRTGSGAFFGQGTRLTVV.

The CDR3 is CASSLQVSMLTYNEQFF. The CDR3 DNA is TGTGCCAGCAGCTTGCAGGTTTCGATGCTCACCTACAATGAGCAGTTCTTC. The chain combines TRBV5-5 with TRBJ2-1; D ambiguous. From germline, CDR1 is SGHKS and CDR2 YYEKEE (reference sequence). There are 17 residues in the CDR3. V dropped 1 base and J dropped 2 bases, with 16 bases sitting between them. The variable domain in full, with the rest retrieved from reference TRBV5-5 and TRBJ2-1, is DAGVTQSPTHLIKTRGQQVTLRCSPISGHKSVSWYQQVLGQGPQFIFQYYEKEERGRGNFPDRFSARQFPNYSSELNVNALLLGDSALYLCASSLQVSMLTYNEQFFGPGTRLTVL.

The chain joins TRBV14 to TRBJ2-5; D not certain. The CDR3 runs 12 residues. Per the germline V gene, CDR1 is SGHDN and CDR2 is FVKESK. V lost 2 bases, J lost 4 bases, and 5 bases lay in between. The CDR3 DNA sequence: TGTGCCAGCAGCCAAAATGGAGAGACCCAGTACTTC. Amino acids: CASSQNGETQYF.

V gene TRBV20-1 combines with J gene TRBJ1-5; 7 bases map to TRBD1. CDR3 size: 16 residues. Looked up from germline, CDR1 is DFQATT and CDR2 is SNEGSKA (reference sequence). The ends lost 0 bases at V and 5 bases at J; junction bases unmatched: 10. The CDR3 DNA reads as TGCAGTGCTAGAGATCTGTACAGGGGAACGGATCAGCCCCAGCATTTT. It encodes CSARDLYRGTDQPQHF.

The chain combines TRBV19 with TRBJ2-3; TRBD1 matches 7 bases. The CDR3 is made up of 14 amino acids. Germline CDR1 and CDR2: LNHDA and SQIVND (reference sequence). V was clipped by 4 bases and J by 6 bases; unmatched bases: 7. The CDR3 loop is CASSKRTGGDTQYF. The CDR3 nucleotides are TGTGCCAGTAGTAAAAGGACAGGCGGGGATACGCAGTATTTT.

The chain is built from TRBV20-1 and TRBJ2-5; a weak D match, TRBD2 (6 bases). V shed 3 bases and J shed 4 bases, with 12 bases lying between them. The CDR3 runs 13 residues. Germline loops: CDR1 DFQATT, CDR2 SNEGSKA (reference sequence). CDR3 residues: CSAREGVGETQYF. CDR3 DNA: TGCAGTGCTAGGGAGGGAGTGGGAGAGACCCAGTACTTC.

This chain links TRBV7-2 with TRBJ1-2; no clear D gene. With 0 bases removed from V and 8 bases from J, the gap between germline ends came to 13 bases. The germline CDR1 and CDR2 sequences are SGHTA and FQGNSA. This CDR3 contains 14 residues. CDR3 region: CASSLAGPLNGYTF. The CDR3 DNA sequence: TGTGCCAGCAGCTTAGCTGGCCCATTGAACGGCTACACCTTC.

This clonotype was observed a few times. CDR3 in amino acids: CSAREQGNVAFF. CDR3 nucleotide sequence: TGCAGTGCTAGAGAACAGGGGAATGTAGCTTTCTTT. The chain is built from TRBV20-1 and TRBJ1-1, with 7 bases fitting TRBD1. Germline assignment: CDR1 DFQATT and CDR2 SNEGSKA (reference sequence). The CDR3 has 12 amino acids. V trimming: 0 bases; J trimming: 10 bases; junction bases outside the gene matches: 5.

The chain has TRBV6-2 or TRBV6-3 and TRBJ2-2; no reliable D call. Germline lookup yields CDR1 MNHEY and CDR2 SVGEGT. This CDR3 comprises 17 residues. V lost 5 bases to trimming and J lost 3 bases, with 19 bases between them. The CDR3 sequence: CASSRTEGWADTGELFF. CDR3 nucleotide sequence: TGTGCCAGCAGTCGCACGGAAGGATGGGCGGACACCGGGGAGCTGTTTTTT.

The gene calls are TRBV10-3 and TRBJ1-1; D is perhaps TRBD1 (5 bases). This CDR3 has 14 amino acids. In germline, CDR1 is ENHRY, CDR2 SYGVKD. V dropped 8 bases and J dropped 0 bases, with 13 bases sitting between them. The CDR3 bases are TGTGCCATCCTTTCGGGGGATTTGAACACTGAAGCTTTCTTT. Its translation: CAILSGDLNTEAFF.

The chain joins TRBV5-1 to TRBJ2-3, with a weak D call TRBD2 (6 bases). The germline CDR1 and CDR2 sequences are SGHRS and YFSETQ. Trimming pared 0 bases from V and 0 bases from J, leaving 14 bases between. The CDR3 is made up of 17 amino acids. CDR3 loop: CASSLGGVVPSTDTQYF. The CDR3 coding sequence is TGCGCCAGCAGCTTGGGCGGGGTGGTCCCCAGCACAGATACGCAGTATTTT.

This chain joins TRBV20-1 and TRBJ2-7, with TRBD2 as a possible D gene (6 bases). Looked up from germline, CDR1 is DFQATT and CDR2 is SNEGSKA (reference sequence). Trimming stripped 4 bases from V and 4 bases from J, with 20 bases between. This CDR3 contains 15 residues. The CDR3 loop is CSATNPRDWDYEQYF. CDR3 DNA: TGCAGTGCTACCAATCCCAGGGACTGGGATTACGAGCAGTACTTC.

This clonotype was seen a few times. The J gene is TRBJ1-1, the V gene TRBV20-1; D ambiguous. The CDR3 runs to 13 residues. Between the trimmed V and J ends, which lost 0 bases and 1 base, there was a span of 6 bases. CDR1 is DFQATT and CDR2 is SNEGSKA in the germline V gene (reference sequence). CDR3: CSARDRANTEAFF. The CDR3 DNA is TGCAGTGCTAGAGATCGAGCGAACACTGAAGCTTTCTTT.

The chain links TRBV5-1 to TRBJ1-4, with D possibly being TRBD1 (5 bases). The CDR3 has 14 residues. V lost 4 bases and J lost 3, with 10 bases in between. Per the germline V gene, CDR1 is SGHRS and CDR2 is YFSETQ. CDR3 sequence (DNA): TGCGCCAGCAGCATGCAGGGACCTAATGAAAAACTGTTTTTT. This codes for CASSMQGPNEKLFF.

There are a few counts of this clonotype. This CDR3 reads CSARGLAGDEQYF. As DNA, the CDR3 is TGCAGTGCTAGAGGCCTAGCGGGAGACGAGCAGTACTTC. This chain uses TRBV20-1 with TRBJ2-7; 10 bases agree with TRBD2. Germline values: CDR1 DFQATT, CDR2 SNEGSKA (reference sequence). The CDR3 is 13 residues long. After removal of 1 base from V and 5 bases from J, the junction contained 2 bases not matched to a gene.

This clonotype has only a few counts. The CDR3 region has the DNA TGCAGCGTGGACTCCCCGCACAGGGCATCTGAAGCTTTCTTT. Protein product: CSVDSPHRASEAFF. The genes are TRBV29-1 and TRBJ1-1, with D tentatively TRBD1 (6 bases). The CDR3 has 14 residues. The ends were cut back, 6 bases at V and 6 bases at J, with 20 bases in the middle. Germline CDR1 SQVTM, CDR2 ANQGSEA.

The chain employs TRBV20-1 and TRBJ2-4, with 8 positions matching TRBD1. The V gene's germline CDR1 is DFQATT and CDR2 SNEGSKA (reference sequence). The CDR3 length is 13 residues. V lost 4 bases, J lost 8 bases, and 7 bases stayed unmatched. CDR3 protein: CSANGDRGYIQYF. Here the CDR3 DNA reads TGCAGTGCTAACGGTGACAGGGGCTACATTCAGTACTTC.

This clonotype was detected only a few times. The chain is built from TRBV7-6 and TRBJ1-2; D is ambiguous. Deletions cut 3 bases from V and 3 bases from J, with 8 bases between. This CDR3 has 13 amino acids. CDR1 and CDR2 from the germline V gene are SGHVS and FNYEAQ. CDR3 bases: TGTGCCAGCAGCTTGGACGGAGACTATGGCTACACCTTC. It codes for CASSLDGDYGYTF.